This T cell receptor beta chain was retrieved from a study of CD8 T cells in ankylosing spondylitis. Study-level points and caveats: A TCR beta motif of roughly 8 highly homologous variants appeared characteristic of ankylosing spondylitis blood. CD8+ disease-linked clones were present at relatively low frequencies in blood. Enrichment of disease-linked clones was reportedly significant in matched ankylosing spondylitis synovial fluid.

This clonotype was seen a handful of times. What it binds is not known. Germline CDR1 and CDR2: SGHRS and YFSETQ. The V and J ends lost 4 bases and 7 bases, in that order; junction bases with no gene match: 14. This CDR3 region has 17 residues. TCR beta libraries were made by quantitative 5'-RACE with molecular barcodes. In TCRdb, the 5' RACE reads were re-called with MiXCR into one record per CDR3 protein. Of roughly 470,000 distinct CDR3 sequences listed, 20% to 30% are singletons. The TCR originated in a male donor with ankylosing spondylitis. Sequencing was carried out using blood, either unsorted or a sorted T cell fraction (not recorded which). The rearrangement links TRBV5-1 to TRBJ2-2; 9 positions match TRBD1. CDR3 in DNA: TGCGCCAGCAGCCCAATAACGCCGGGACAGGGAATCGGGGAGCTGTTTTTT. Translated, it gives CASSPITPGQGIGELFF. The full variable domain, in which reference TRBV5-1 and TRBJ2-2 provide the parts outside the CDR3, is KAGVTQTPRYLIKTRGQQVTLSCSPISGHRSVSWYQQTPGQGLQFLFEYFSETQRNKGNFPGRFSGRQFSNSRSEMNVSTLELGDSALYLCASSPITPGQGIGELFFGEGSRLTVL.